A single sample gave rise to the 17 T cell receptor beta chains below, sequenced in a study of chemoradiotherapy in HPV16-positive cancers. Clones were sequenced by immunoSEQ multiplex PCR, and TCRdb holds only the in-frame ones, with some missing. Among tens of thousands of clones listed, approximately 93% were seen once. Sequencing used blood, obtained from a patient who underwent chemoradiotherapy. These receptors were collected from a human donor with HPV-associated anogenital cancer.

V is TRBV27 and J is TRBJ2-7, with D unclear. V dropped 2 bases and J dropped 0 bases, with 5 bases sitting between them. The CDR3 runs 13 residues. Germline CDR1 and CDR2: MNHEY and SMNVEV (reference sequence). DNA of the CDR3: TGTGCCAGCAGTTTAACCCCCTCCTACGAGCAGTACTTC. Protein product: CASSLTPSYEQYF.

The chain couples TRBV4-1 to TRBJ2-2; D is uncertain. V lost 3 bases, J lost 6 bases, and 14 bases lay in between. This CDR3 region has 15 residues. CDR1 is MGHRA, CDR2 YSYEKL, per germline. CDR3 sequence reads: CASSHLYSSAGELFF. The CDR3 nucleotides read TGCGCCAGCAGCCACCTTTATTCCAGCGCCGGGGAGCTGTTTTTT.

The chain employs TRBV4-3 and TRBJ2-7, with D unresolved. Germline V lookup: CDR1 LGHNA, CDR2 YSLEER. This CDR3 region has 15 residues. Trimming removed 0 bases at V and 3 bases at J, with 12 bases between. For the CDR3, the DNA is TGCGCCAGCAGCCAAGAAGGGCGAAGCTACTACGAGCAGTACTTC. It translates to CASSQEGRSYYEQYF.

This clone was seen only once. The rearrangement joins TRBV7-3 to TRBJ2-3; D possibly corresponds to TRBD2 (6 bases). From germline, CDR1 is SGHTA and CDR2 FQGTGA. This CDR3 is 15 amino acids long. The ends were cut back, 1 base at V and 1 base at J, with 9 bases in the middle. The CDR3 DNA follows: TGTGCCAGCAGCTTAATACCGGGGGGCACAGATACGCAGTATTTT. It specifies CASSLIPGGTDTQYF.

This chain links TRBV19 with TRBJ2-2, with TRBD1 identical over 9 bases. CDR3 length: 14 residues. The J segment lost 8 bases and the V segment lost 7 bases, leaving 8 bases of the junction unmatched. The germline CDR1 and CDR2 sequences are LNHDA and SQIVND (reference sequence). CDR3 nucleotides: TGTGCCAGTACCATTTTGGGACAGGGTGGGGAGCTGTTTTTT. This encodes CASTILGQGGELFF. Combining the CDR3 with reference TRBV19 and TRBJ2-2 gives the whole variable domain DGGITQSPKYLFRKEGQNVTLSCEQNLNHDAMYWYRQDPGQGLRLIYYSQIVNDFQKGDIAEGYSVSREKKESFPLTVTSAQKNPTAFYLCASTILGQGGELFFGEGSRLTVL.

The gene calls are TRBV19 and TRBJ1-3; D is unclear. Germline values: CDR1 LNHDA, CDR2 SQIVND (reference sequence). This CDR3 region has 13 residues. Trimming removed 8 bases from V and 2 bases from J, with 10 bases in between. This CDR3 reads CASSWPAGNTIYF. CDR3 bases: TGTGCCAGTTCTTGGCCAGCTGGAAACACCATATATTTT.

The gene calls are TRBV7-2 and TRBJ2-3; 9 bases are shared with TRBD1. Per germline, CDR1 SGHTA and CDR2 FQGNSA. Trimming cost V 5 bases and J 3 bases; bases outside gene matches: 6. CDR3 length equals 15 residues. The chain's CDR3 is CASSNNRGRTDTQYF. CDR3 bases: TGTGCCAGCAGCAATAACAGGGGGCGTACAGATACGCAGTATTTT.

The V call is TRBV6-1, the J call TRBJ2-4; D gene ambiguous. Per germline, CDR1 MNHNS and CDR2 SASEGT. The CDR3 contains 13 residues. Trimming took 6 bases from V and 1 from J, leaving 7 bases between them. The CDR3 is CASRSEAKNIQYF. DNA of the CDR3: TGTGCCAGCAGGTCGGAGGCCAAAAACATTCAGTACTTC.

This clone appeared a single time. CDR3 nucleotide sequence: TGTGCCACCAATACTGGACCGAACTACGAGCAGTACTTC. As protein: CATNTGPNYEQYF. This chain uses TRBV10-3 with TRBJ2-7; D gene uncertain. The CDR3 has 13 residues. Between the trimmed V and J ends, which lost 10 bases and 3 bases, there was a span of 16 bases. Germline assignment: CDR1 ENHRY and CDR2 SYGVKD.

The CDR3 loop is CASSVGLPKLETQYF. For the CDR3, the DNA is TGTGCCAGCAGCGTGGGACTTCCTAAGTTGGAGACCCAGTACTTC. V usage is TRBV14 and J usage is TRBJ2-5; TRBD2 might be the D (6 bases). From germline, CDR1 is SGHDN and CDR2 FVKESK. CDR3 size: 15 residues. Trimming shortened V by 5 bases and J by 5 bases, and 18 bases separated the two germline ends.

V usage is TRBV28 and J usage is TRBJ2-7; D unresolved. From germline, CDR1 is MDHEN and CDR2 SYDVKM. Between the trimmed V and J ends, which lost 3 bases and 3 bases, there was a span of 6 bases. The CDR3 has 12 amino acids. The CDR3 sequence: CASSFPDYEQYF. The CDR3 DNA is TGTGCCAGCAGTTTTCCGGACTACGAGCAGTACTTC.

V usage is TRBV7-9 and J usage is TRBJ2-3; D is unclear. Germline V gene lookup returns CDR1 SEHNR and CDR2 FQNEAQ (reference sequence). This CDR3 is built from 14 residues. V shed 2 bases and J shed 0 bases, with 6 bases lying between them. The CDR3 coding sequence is TGTGCCAGCAGCTTAAGGCAGAGCACAGATACGCAGTATTTT. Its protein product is CASSLRQSTDTQYF.

This CDR3 reads CASSYSNARGTEAFF. The CDR3 bases are TGTGCCAGCAGTTACTCGAATGCTCGGGGCACTGAAGCTTTCTTT. V usage is TRBV6-5 and J usage is TRBJ1-1; D is unresolved. The germline V gene has CDR1 MNHEY and CDR2 SVGAGI. CDR3 size: 15 residues. Trimming stripped 0 bases from V and 4 bases from J, with 12 bases between.

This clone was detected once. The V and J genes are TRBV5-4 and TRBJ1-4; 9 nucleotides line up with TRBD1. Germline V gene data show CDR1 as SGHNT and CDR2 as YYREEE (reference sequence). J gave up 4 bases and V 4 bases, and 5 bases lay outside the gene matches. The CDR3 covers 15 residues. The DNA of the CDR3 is TGTGCCAGCAGCCGTCAGGACAGGGGTAATGAAAAACTGTTTTTT. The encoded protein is CASSRQDRGNEKLFF.

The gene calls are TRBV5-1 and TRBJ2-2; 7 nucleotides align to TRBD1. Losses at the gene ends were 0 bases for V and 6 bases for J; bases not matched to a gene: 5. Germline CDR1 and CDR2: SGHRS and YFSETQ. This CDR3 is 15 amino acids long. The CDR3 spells CASSLEQGFAGELFF. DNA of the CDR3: TGCGCCAGCAGCTTGGAACAGGGGTTCGCCGGGGAGCTGTTTTTT.

CDR3 amino acids: CASSLQGSGANVLTF. The CDR3 DNA reads as TGTGCCAGCAGTCTACAGGGATCCGGGGCCAACGTCCTGACTTTC. The V call is TRBV27, the J call TRBJ2-6, with D perhaps matching TRBD1 (6 bases). Germline-derived CDR1 and CDR2 are MNHEY and SMNVEV (reference sequence). V lost 5 bases, J lost 4 bases, and 12 bases lay in between. This CDR3 is built from 15 residues.

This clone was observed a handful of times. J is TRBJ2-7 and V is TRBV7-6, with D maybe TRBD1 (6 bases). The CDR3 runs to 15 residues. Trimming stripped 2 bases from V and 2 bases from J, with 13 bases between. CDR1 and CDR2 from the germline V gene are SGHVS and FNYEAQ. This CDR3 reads CASSLLKGGTYEQYF. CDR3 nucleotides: TGTGCCAGCAGCTTACTCAAAGGGGGTACCTACGAGCAGTACTTC. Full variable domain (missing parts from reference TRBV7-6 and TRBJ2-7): GAGVSQSPRYKVTKRGQDVALRCDPISGHVSLYWYRQALGQGPEFLTYFNYEAQQDKSGLPNDRFSAERPEGSISTLTIQRTEQRDSAMYRCASSLLKGGTYEQYFGPGTRLTVT.